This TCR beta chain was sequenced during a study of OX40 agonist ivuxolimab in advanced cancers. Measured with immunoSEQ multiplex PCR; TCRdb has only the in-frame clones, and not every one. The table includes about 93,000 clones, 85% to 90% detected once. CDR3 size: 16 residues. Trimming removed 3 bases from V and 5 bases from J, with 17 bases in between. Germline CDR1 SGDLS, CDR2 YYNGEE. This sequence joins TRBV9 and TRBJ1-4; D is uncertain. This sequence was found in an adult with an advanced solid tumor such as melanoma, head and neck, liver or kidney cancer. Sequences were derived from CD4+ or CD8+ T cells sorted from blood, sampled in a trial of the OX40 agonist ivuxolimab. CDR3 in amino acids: CASSAALGQRNEKLFF. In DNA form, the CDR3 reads TGTGCCAGCAGCGCGGCCCTGGGCCAAAGAAATGAAAAACTGTTTTTT.